This T cell receptor beta chain was captured in a study of control samples from healthy donors and cancer patients. V shed 5 bases and J shed 0 bases, with 13 bases lying between them. The CDR3 sequence is 15 residues long. The V gene's germline CDR1 is PRHDT and CDR2 FYEKMQ (reference sequence). The assay was immunoSEQ multiplex PCR, and TCRdb's table has in-frame clones only and misses some. The sample holds 150,000 to 200,000 clones, 85% to 95% seen once. This TCR was sampled from a young woman in good health. Material for sequencing was blood. The V and J genes are TRBV13 and TRBJ1-1; D is possibly TRBD1 (5 bases). CDR3 DNA: TGTGCCAGCAGCGCGGGACCGGGCATGAACACTGAAGCTTTCTTT. Its translation is CASSAGPGMNTEAFF.